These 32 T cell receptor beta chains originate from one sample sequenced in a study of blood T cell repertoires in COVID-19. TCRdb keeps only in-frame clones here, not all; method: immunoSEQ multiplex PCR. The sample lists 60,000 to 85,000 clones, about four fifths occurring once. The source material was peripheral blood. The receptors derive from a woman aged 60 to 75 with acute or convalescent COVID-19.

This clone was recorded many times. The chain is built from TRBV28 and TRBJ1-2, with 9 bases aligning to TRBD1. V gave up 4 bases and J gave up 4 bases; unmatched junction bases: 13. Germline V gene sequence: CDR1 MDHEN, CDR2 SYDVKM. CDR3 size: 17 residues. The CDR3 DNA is TGTGCCAGCAGTTACCCCCACAACAGGGGGCGCAGCTATGGCTACACCTTC. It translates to CASSYPHNRGRSYGYTF.

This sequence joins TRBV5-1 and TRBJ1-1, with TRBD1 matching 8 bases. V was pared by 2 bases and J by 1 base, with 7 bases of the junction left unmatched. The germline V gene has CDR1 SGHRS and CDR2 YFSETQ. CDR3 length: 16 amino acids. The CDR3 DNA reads TGCGCCAGCAGCTTCTATTCGACAGGGGCGAACACTGAAGCTTTCTTT. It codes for CASSFYSTGANTEAFF.

The CDR3 DNA sequence: TGTGCCAGCTCACCGGACAGGGACCAGAGCTCCTACAATGAGCAGTTCTTC. The encoded protein is CASSPDRDQSSYNEQFF. The gene calls are TRBV18 and TRBJ2-1; 8 nucleotides match TRBD1. This CDR3 is built from 17 residues. Germline CDR1 reads KGHSH; CDR2 reads LQKENI. The trim removed 3 bases at V and 0 bases at J, leaving 7 bases unmatched.

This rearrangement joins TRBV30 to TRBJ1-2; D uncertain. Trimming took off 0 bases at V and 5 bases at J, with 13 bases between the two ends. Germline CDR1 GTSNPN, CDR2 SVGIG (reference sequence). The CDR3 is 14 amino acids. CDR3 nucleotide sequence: TGTGCCTGGAGTGTACAGAGAATCTGGTATGGCTACACCTTC. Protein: CAWSVQRIWYGYTF.

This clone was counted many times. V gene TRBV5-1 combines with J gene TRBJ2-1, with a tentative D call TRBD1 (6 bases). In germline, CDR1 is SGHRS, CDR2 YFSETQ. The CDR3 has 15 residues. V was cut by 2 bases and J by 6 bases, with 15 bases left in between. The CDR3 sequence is CASSFQGGSGNEQFF. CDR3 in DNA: TGCGCCAGCAGCTTTCAAGGGGGAAGCGGCAATGAGCAGTTCTTC.

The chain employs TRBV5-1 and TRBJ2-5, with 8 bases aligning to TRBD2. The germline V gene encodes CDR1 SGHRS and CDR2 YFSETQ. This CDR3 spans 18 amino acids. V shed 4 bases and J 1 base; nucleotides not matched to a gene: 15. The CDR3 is CASSPMSTTTSGQETQYF. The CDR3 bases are TGCGCCAGCAGCCCAATGAGCACAACAACTAGCGGCCAAGAGACCCAGTACTTC.

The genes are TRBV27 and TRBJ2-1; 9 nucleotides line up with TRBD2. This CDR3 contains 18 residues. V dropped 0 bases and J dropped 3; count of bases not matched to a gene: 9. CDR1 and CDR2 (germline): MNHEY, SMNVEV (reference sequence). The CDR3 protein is CASSLSLGSSGGYNEQFF. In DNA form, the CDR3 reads TGTGCCAGCAGTTTATCGTTAGGTAGTAGCGGGGGCTACAATGAGCAGTTCTTC.

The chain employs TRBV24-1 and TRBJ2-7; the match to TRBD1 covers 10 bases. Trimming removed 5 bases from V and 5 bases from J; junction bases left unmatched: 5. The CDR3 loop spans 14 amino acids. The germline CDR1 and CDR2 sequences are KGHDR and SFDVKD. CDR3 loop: CATSAPGQGNEQYF. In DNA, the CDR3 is TGTGCCACCAGTGCGCCGGGACAGGGGAACGAGCAGTACTTC.

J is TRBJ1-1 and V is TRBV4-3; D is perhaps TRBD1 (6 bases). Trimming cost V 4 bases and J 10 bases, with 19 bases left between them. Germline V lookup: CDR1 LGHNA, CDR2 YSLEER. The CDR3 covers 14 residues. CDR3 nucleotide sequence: TGCGCCAGCAGCCCCAGTGCGGGGGCAGTGAGAGCTTTCTTT. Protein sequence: CASSPSAGAVRAFF.

The CDR3 is CASYVQDRGTDTQYF. The DNA for the CDR3 is TGCGCCAGCTACGTTCAGGACAGAGGCACAGATACGCAGTATTTT. This rearrangement joins TRBV10-1 to TRBJ2-3; perhaps TRBD1 as D (6 bases). V gave up 8 bases and J gave up 1 base, with 16 bases separating them. The CDR3 extends over 15 amino acids. CDR1 WNHNN and CDR2 SYGVQD come from the germline V gene (reference sequence).

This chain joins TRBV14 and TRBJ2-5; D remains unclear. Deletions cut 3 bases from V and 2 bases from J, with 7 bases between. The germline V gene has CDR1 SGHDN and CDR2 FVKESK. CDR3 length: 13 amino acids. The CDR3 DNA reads TGTGCCAGCAGCCAGCAACAGCAAGAGACCCAGTACTTC. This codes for CASSQQQQETQYF.

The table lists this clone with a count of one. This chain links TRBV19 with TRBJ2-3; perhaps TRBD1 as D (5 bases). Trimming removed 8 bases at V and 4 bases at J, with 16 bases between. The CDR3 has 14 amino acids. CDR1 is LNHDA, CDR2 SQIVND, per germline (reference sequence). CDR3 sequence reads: CASSIGLGPDTQYF. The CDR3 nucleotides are TGTGCCAGTTCGATCGGTCTGGGGCCAGATACGCAGTATTTT.

The CDR3 reads CASSQFRAGGKNTIYF. CDR3 DNA: TGTGCCAGCAGCCAATTTCGGGCAGGGGGCAAGAACACCATATATTTT. This rearrangement joins TRBV5-6 to TRBJ1-3, with 8 bases matching TRBD1. The CDR3 length is 16 residues. The germline V gene encodes CDR1 SGHDT and CDR2 YYEEEE. Trimming cost V 4 bases and J 7 bases; bases outside gene matches: 13.

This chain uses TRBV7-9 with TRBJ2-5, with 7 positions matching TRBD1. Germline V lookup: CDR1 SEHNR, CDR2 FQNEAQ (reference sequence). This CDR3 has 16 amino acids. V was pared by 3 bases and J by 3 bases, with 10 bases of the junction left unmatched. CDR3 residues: CASSLGIGTDKETQYF. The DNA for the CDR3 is TGTGCCAGCAGCTTGGGGATTGGGACAGATAAAGAGACCCAGTACTTC.

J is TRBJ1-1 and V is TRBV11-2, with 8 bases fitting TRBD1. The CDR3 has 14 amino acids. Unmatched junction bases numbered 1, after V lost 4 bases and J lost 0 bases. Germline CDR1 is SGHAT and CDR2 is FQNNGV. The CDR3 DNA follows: TGTGCCAGCAGCTCCAGGGGGCTGAACACTGAAGCTTTCTTT. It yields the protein CASSSRGLNTEAFF.

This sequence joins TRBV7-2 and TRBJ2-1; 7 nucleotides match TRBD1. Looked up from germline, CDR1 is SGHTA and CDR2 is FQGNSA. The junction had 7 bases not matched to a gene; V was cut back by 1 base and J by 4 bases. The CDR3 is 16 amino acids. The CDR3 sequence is CASSLVGGTAYNEQFF. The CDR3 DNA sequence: TGTGCCAGCAGCTTAGTAGGTGGGACAGCTTACAATGAGCAGTTCTTC.

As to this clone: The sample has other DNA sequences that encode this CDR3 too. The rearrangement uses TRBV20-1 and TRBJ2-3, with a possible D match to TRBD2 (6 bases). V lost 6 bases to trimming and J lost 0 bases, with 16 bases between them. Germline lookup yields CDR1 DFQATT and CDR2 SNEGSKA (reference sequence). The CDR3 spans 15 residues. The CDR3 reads CSASPAGSSTDTQYF. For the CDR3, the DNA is TGCAGTGCCAGTCCGGCGGGGTCTAGCACAGATACGCAGTATTTT.

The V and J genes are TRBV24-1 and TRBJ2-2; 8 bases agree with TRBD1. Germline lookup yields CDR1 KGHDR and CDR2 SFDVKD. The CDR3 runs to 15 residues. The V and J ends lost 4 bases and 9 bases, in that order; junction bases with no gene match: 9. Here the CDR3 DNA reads TGTGCCACCAGTGACCGCGGGACAGGTGCCTGGGAGCTGTTTTTT. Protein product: CATSDRGTGAWELFF.

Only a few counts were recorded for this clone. The CDR3 bases are TGCGCCAGCAGCCAAGAACAGGGCTACGAGCAGTACTTC. Protein: CASSQEQGYEQYF. The rearrangement uses TRBV4-3 and TRBJ2-7; perhaps TRBD1 as D (6 bases). Trimming stripped 0 bases from V and 3 bases from J, with 6 bases between. This CDR3 comprises 13 residues. Germline CDR1 LGHNA, CDR2 YSLEER.

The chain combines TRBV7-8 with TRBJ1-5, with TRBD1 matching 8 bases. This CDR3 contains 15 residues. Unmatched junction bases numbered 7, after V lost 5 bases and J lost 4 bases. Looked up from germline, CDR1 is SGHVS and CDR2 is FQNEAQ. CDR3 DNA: TGTGCCAGCAGCAACAGGGGACAGGAGAATCAGCCCCAGCATTTT. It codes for CASSNRGQENQPQHF.

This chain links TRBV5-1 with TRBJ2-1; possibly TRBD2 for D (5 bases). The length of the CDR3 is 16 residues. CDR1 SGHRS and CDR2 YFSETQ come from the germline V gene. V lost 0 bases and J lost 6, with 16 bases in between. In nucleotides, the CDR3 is TGCGCCAGCAGCTTGGCCGGACTCCTCGAAGGCAATGAGCAGTTCTTC. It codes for CASSLAGLLEGNEQFF.

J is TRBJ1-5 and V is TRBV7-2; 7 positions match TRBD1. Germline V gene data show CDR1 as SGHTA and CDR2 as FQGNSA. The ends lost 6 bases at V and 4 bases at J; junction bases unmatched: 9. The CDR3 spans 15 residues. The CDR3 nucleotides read TGTGCCAGCAGTACAGTAGGGGGACAGAATCAGCCCCAGCATTTT. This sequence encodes CASSTVGGQNQPQHF. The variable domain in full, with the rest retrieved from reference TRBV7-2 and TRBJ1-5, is GAGVSQSPSNKVTEKGKDVELRCDPISGHTALYWYRQSLGQGLEFLIYFQGNSAPDKSGLPSDRFSAERTGGSVSTLTIQRTQQEDSAVYLCASSTVGGQNQPQHFGDGTRLSIL.

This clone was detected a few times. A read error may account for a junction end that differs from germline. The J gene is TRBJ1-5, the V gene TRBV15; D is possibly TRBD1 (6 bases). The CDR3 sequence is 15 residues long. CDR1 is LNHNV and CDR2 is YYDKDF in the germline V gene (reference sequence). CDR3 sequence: CATSRTKDSSQPQHF. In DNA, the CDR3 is TGTGCCACCAGCAGAACTAAGGACAGCAGTCAGCCCCAGCATTTT.

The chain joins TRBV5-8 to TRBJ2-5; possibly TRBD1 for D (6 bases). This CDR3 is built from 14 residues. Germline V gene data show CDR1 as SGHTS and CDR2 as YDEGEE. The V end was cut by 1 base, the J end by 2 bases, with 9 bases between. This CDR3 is CASSLYQGQETQYF. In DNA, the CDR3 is TGTGCCAGCAGCTTGTATCAGGGGCAAGAGACCCAGTACTTC.

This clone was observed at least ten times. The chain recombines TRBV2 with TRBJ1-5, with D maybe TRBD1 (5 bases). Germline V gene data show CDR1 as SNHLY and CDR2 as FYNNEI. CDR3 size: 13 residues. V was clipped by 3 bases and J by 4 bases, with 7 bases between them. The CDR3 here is CASSEGQNQPQHF. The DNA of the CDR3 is TGTGCCAGCAGTGAGGGGCAGAATCAGCCCCAGCATTTT.

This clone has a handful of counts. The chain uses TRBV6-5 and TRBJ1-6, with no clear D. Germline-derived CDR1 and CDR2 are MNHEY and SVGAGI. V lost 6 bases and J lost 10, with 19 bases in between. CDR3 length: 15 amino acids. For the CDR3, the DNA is TGTGCCAGCAGGCCTAATTTGGAGAGTGGGTCACCCCTCCACTTT. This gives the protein CASRPNLESGSPLHF.

The CDR3 DNA follows: TGTGCTAGTGGTTTGGCCCGTGGCAGGGAGGGCTTTTATGGCTACACCTTC. The encoded protein is CASGLARGREGFYGYTF. This chain links TRBV12-5 with TRBJ1-2, with D possibly matching TRBD1 (5 bases). Per germline, CDR1 LGHNT and CDR2 FRNRAP. The V and J ends lost 1 base and 5 bases respectively, with 20 bases between them. This CDR3 comprises 17 residues.

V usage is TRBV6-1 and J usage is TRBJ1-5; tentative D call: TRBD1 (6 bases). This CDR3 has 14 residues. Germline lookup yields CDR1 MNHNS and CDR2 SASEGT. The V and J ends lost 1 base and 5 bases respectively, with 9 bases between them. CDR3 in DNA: TGTGCCAGCAGTGAAGTCACAGGGTATCAGCCCCAGCATTTT. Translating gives CASSEVTGYQPQHF.

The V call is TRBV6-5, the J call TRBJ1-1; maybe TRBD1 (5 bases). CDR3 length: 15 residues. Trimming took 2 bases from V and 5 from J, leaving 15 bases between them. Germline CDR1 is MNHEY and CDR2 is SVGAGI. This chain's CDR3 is CASSYGPQGGTEAFF. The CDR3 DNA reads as TGTGCCAGCAGTTACGGTCCCCAGGGTGGTACTGAAGCTTTCTTT.

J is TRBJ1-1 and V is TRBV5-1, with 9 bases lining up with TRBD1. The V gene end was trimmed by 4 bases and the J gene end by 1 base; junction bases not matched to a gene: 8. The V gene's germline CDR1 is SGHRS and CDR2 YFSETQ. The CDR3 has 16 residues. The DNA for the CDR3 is TGCGCCAGCAGCGAACCGGGACAGGGAAAGAACACTGAAGCTTTCTTT. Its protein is CASSEPGQGKNTEAFF. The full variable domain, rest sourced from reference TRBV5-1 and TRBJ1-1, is KAGVTQTPRYLIKTRGQQVTLSCSPISGHRSVSWYQQTPGQGLQFLFEYFSETQRNKGNFPGRFSGRQFSNSRSEMNVSTLELGDSALYLCASSEPGQGKNTEAFFGQGTRLTVV.

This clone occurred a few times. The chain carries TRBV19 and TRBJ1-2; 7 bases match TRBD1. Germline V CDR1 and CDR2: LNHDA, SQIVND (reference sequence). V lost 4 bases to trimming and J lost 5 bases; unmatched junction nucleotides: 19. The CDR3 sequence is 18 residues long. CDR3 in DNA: TGTGCCAGTAGTAGGCCTGATTTGGGGACAGCACCCAAGTATGGCTACACCTTC. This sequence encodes CASSRPDLGTAPKYGYTF.

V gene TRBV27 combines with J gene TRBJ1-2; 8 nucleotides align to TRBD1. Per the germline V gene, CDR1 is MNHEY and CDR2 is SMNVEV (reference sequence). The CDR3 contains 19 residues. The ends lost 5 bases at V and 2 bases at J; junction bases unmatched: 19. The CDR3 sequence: CASSPHPGTGQEGNYGYTF. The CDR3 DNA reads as TGTGCCAGCAGTCCCCATCCGGGTACGGGACAGGAGGGGAACTATGGCTACACCTTC.